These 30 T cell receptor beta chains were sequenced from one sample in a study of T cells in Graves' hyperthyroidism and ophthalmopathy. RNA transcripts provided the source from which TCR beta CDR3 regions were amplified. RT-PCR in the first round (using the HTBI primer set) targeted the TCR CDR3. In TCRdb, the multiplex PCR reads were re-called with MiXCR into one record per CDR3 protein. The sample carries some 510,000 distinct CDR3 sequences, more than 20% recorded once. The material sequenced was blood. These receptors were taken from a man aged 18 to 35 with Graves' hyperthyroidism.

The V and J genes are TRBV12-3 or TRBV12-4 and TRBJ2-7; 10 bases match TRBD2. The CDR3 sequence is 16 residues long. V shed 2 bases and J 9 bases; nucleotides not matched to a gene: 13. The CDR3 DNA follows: TGTGCCAGCAGTTTATACACTAGCGGGGTAAATCAAGGGCAGTACTTC. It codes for CASSLYTSGVNQGQYF.

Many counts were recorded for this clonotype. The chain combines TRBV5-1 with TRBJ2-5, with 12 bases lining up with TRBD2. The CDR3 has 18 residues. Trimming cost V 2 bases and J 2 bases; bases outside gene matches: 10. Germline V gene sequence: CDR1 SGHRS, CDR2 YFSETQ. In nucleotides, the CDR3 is TGCGCCAGCAGCTTCGGACTAGCGGGGATGAGGGGGCAAGAGACCCAGTACTTC. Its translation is CASSFGLAGMRGQETQYF.

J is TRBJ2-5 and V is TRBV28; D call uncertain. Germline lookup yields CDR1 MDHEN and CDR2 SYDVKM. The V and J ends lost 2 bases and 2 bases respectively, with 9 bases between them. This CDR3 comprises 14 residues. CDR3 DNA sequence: TGTGCCAGCAGTTTAGCGGAACCTCAAGAGACCCAGTACTTC. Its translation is CASSLAEPQETQYF.

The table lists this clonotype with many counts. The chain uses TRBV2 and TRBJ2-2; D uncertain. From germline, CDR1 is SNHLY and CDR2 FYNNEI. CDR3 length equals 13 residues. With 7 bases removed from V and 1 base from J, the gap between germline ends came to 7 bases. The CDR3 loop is CASNFQNTGELFF. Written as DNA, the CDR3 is TGTGCCAGCAATTTCCAGAACACCGGGGAGCTGTTTTTT.

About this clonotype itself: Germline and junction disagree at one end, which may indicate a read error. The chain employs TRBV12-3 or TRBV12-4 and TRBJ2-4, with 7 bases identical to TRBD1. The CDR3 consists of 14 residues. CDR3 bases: TGTGCCAGCAGGACAGGGCTAGCCAAAAACATTAAGTACTTC. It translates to CASRTGLAKNIKYF.

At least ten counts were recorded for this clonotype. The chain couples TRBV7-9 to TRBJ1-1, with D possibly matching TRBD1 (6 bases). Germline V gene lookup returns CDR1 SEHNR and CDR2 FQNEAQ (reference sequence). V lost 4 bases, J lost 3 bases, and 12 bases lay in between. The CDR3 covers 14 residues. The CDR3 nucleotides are TGTGCCAGCAGCTCTTCCCCAGGGGACACTGAAGCTTTCTTT. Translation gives CASSSSPGDTEAFF.

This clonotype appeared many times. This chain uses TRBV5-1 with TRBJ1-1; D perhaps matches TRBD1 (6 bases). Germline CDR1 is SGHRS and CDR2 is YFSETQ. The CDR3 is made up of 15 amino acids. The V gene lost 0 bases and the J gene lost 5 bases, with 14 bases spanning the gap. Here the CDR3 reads CASSLAGGAGTEAFF. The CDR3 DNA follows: TGCGCCAGCAGCTTGGCGGGGGGCGCGGGGACTGAAGCTTTCTTT.

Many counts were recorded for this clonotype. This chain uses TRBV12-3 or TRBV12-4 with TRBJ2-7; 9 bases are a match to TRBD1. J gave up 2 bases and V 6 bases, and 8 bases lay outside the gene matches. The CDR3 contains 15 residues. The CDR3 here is CASSQTGGSTYEQYF. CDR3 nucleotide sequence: TGTGCCAGCAGCCAAACAGGGGGCAGCACCTACGAGCAGTACTTC.

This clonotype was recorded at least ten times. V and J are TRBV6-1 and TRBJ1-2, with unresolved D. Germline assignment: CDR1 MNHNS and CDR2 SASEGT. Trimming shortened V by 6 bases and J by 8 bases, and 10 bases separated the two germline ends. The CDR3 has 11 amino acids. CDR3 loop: CASRNTEGYTF. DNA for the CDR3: TGTGCCAGCAGAAACACAGAGGGCTACACCTTC.

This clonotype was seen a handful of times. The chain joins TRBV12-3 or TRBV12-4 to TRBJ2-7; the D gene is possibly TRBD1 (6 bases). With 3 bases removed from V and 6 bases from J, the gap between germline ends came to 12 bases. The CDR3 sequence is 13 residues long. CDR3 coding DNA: TGTGCCAGCAGTTTCCTCGGACAGAGCGAGCAGTACTTC. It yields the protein CASSFLGQSEQYF.

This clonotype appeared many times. This CDR3 reads CASSYPQGRGEQYF. The CDR3, as DNA: TGTGCCAGCAGTTACCCTCAGGGGAGGGGTGAGCAGTACTTC. J is TRBJ2-7 and V is TRBV6-2 or TRBV6-3; possibly TRBD2 for D (7 bases). The germline V and J ends were trimmed by 2 bases and 7 bases, with 15 bases remaining between them. The CDR3 has 14 residues. CDR1 and CDR2 from the germline V gene are MNHEY and SVGEGT.

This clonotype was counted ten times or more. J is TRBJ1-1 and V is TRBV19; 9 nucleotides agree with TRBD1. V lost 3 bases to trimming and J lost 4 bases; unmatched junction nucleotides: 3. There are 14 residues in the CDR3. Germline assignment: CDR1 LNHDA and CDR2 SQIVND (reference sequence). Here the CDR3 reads CASSMGQGSTEAFF. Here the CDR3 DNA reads TGTGCCAGTAGTATGGGACAGGGCTCCACTGAAGCTTTCTTT.

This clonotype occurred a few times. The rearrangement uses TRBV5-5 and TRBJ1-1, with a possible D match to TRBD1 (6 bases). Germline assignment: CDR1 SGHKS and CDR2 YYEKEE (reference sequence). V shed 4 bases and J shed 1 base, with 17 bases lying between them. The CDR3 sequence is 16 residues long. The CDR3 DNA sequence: TGTGCCAGCAGCCATGCCGGGACACAACCGAACACTGAAGCTTTCTTT. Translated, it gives CASSHAGTQPNTEAFF.

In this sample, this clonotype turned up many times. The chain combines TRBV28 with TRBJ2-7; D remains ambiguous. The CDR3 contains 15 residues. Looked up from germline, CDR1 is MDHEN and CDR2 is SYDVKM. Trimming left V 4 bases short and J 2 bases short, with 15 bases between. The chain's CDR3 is CASSSPGIEAYEQYF. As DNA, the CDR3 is TGTGCCAGCAGTTCCCCGGGCATAGAAGCCTACGAGCAGTACTTC.

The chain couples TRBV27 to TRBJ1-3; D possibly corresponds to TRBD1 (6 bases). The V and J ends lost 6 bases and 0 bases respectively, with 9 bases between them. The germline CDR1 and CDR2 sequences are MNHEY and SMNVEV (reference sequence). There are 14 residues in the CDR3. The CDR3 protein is CASRQGISGNTIYF. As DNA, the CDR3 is TGTGCCAGCAGACAGGGCATCTCTGGAAACACCATATATTTT.

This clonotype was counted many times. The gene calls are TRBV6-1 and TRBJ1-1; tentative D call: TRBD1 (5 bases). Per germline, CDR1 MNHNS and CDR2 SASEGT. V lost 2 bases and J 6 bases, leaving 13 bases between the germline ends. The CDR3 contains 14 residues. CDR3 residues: CASSEFEGAPEAFF. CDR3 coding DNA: TGTGCCAGCAGTGAATTCGAAGGGGCCCCTGAAGCTTTCTTT.

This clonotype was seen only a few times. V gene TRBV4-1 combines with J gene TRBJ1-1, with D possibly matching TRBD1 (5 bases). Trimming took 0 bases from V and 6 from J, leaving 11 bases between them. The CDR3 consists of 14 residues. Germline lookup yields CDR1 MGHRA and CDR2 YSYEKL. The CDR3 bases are TGCGCCAGCAGCCAAGAGGGTGGGGCCCCTGAAGCTTTCTTT. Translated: CASSQEGGAPEAFF.

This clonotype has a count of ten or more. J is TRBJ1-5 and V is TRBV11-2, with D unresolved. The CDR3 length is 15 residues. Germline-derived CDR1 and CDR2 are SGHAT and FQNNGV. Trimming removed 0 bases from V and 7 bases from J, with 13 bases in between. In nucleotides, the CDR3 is TGTGCCAGCAGCTTAGATCCCGCTATAGAGCAGCCCCAGCATTTT. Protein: CASSLDPAIEQPQHF.

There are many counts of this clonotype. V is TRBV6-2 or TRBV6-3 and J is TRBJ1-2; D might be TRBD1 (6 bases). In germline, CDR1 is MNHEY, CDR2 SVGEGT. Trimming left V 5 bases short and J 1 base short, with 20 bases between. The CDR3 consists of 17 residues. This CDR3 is CASSHRQVLPINYGYTF. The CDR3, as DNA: TGTGCCAGCAGTCATCGACAGGTTCTTCCTATTAACTATGGCTACACCTTC.

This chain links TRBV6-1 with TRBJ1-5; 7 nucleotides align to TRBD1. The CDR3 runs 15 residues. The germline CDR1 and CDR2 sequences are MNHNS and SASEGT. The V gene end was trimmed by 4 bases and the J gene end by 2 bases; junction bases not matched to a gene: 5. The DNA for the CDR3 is TGTGCCAGCAGTGCCGAAGGGACAGGCAATCAGCCCCAGCATTTT. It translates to CASSAEGTGNQPQHF.

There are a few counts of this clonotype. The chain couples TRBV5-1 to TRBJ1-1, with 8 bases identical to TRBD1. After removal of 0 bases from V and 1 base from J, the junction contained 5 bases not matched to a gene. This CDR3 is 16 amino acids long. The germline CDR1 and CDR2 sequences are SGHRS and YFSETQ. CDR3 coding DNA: TGCGCCAGCAGCTTGGGGACAGGGTTGGGGAACACTGAAGCTTTCTTT. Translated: CASSLGTGLGNTEAFF.

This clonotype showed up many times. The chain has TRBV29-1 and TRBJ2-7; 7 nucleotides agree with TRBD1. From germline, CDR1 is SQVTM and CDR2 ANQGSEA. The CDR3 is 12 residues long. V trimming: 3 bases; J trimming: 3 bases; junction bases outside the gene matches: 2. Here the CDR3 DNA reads TGCAGCGTTGAGACAGGGAGCTACGAGCAGTACTTC. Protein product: CSVETGSYEQYF.

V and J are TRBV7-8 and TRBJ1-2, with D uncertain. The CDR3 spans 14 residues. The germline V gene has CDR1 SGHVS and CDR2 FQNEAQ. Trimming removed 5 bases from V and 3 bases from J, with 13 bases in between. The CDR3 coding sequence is TGTGCCAGCAGCCCCTCAGAAGTCTACTATGGCTACACCTTC. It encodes CASSPSEVYYGYTF.

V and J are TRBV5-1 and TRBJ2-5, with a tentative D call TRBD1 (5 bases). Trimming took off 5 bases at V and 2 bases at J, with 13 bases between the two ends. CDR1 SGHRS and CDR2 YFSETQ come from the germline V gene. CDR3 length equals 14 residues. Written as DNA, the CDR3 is TGCGCCAGCAGAGTAGGACACCAACAAGAGACCCAGTACTTC. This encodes CASRVGHQQETQYF.

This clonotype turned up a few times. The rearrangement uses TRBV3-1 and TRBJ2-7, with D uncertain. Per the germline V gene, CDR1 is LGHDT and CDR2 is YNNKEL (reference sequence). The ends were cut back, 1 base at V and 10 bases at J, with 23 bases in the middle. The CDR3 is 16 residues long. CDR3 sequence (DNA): TGTGCCAGCAGCCAAGCCTCTTCCGGGCGGCCTCTGGAACAGTACTTC. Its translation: CASSQASSGRPLEQYF.

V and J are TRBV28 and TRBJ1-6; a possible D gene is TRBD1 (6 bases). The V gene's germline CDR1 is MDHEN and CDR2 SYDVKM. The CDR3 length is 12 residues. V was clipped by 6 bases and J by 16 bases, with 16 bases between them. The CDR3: CASSSLEGELHF. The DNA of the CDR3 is TGTGCCAGCAGCTCCTTGGAGGGGGAGCTCCACTTT.

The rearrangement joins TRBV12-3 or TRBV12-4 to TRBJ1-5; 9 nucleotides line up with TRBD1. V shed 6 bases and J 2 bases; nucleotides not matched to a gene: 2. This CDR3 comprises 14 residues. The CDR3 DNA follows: TGTGCCAGCAGGGGGACAGGGCGCAATCAGCCCCAGCATTTT. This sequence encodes CASRGTGRNQPQHF.

The CDR3 nucleotides are TGTGCCAGCAGTGCTAGTGTCCAGATGAACACTGAAGCTTTCTTT. Translating it yields CASSASVQMNTEAFF. The rearrangement uses TRBV9 and TRBJ1-1; D gene unclear. CDR1 and CDR2 (germline): SGDLS, YYNGEE. The CDR3 runs 15 residues. Trimming removed 5 bases at V and 0 bases at J, with 14 bases between.

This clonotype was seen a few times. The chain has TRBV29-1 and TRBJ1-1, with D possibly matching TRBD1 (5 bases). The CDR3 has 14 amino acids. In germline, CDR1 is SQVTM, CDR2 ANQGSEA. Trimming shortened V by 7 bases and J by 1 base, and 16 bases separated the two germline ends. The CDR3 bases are TGCAGCGCCGAGGGGCTTGCAGGGAACACTGAAGCTTTCTTT. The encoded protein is CSAEGLAGNTEAFF.

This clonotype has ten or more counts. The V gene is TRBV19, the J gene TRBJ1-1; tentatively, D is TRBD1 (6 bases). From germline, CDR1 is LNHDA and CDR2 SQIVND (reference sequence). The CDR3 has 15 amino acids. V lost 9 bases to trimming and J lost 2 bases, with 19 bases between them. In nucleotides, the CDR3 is TGTGCCAGCTTGCAGAGGGGGGATGTAAACACTGAAGCTTTCTTT. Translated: CASLQRGDVNTEAFF.